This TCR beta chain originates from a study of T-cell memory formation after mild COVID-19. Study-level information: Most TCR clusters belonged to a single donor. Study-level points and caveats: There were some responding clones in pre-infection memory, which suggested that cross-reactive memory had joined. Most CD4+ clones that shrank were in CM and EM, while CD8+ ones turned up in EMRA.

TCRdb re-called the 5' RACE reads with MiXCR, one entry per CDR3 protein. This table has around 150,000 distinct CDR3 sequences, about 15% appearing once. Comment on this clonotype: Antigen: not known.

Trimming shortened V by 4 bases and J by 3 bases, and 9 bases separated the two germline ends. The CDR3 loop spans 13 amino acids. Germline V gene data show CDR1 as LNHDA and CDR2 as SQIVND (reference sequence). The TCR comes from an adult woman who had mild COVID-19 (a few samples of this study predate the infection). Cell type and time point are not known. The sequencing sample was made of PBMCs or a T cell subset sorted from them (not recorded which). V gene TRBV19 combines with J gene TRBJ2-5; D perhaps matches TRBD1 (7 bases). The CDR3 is CASSTRGEETQYF. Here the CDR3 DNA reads TGTGCCAGTAGTACCAGGGGGGAAGAGACCCAGTACTTC.